Listed below are T cell receptor beta chains from one sample, sequenced in a study of shared clonotypes between healthy human individuals. TCRdb keeps only in-frame clones here, not all; method: immunoSEQ multiplex PCR. The sample lists around 560,000 clones, roughly 95% occurring once. Source material: naive CD8+ T cells sorted from blood. All receptors come from a woman in her 30s in good health. Both conserved end residues are part of each CDR3. The D gene is left open where the match is weak. Not all rows give a size; the values are once, few, many and, for expanded clones, a class.

J | V | size | D | CDR3 | DNA
TRBJ2-6 | TRBV13 | . | . | CASSLRGAPYSGANVLTF | TGTGCCAGCAGCTTAAGGGGGGCACCTTACTCTGGGGCCAACGTCCTGACTTTC
TRBJ2-7 | TRBV28 | . | TRBD1 | CASGTGTSYEQYF | TGTGCCAGCGGGACAGGGACGTCTTACGAGCAGTACTTC
TRBJ2-7 | TRBV28 | . | . | CASSFSTYEQYF | TGTGCCAGCAGTTTCTCCACCTACGAGCAGTACTTC
TRBJ2-7 | TRBV11-1 | . | . | CASSLSDSSYEQYF | TGTGCCAGCAGTCTCTCGGACAGCTCCTACGAGCAGTACTTC
TRBJ2-3 | TRBV19 | . | . | CASSNAPDTDTQYF | TGTGCCAGTAGTAACGCCCCGGACACAGATACGCAGTATTTT
TRBJ2-7 | TRBV4-2 | . | TRBD2 | CASSQDPGTTYEQYF | TGTGCCAGCAGCCAAGACCCGGGGACTACCTACGAGCAGTACTTC
TRBJ1-5 | TRBV6-1 | . | TRBD1 | CASSRGTGGYQPQHF | TGTGCCAGCAGTCGCGGGACAGGGGGATATCAGCCCCAGCATTTT
TRBJ1-4 | TRBV2 | . | . | CASSPNIWTEGEKLFF | TGTGCCAGCAGCCCGAACATTTGGACAGAAGGTGAAAAACTGTTTTTT
TRBJ2-7 | TRBV9 | . | TRBD2 | CASSVDGLAGASYEQYF | TGTGCCAGCAGCGTAGATGGACTAGCGGGAGCCTCCTACGAGCAGTACTTC
TRBJ2-3 | TRBV2 | . | TRBD1 | CASSEGTGGAESDTQYF | TGTGCCAGCAGTGAGGGGACAGGGGGCGCTGAGTCAGATACGCAGTATTTT
TRBJ2-2 | TRBV27 | . | . | CASSFWGRITNTGELFF | TGTGCCAGCAGTTTTTGGGGGCGTATAACGAACACCGGGGAGCTGTTTTTT
TRBJ2-7 | TRBV2 | . | . | CASSELASSYEQYF | TGTGCCAGCAGTGAACTAGCGAGCTCCTACGAGCAGTACTTC
TRBJ2-7 | TRBV6-5 | . | TRBD1 | CASSLRGPTYEQYF | TGTGCCAGCAGTTTGAGGGGGCCGACCTACGAGCAGTACTTC
TRBJ1-1 | TRBV7-9 | . | . | CASSPEGLVAFF | TGTGCCAGCAGCCCGGAGGGGCTTGTAGCTTTCTTT
TRBJ2-7 | TRBV19 | . | . | CASSMAWGAYEQYF | TGTGCCAGTAGTATGGCCTGGGGGGCTTACGAGCAGTACTTC
TRBJ2-7 | TRBV7-2 | once | . | CASSLGPEAYEQYF | TGTGCCAGCAGCTTAGGACCGGAAGCCTACGAGCAGTACTTC
TRBJ1-5 | TRBV15 | . | . | CATSPGTWQGGQPQHF | TGTGCCACCAGCCCAGGGACGTGGCAGGGTGGTCAGCCCCAGCATTTT
TRBJ2-7 | TRBV7-3 | . | . | CASSPIEGGRESPYEQYF | TGTGCCAGCAGCCCGATAGAAGGGGGGCGGGAGTCTCCCTACGAGCAGTACTTC
TRBJ2-3 | TRBV4-1 | . | . | CASSQRLTGRTDTQYF | TGCGCCAGCAGCCAAAGATTGACAGGGAGGACAGATACGCAGTATTTT
TRBJ2-1 | TRBV28 | . | TRBD2 | CASSPSLAGSYNEQFF | TGTGCCAGCAGCCCCTCCCTAGCGGGCTCCTACAATGAGCAGTTCTTC
TRBJ1-5 | TRBV28 | once | . | CASSSYRVSNQPQHF | TGTGCCAGCAGCTCCTATAGGGTTAGCAATCAGCCCCAGCATTTT
TRBJ1-3 | TRBV5-6 | . | . | CASSLFRVSDDTIYF | TGTGCCAGCAGCTTGTTCCGGGTAAGCGACGACACCATATATTTT
TRBJ2-5 | TRBV5-1 | . | . | CASSSRGANQYF | TGCGCCAGCAGCAGCAGGGGCGCGAACCAGTACTTC
TRBJ2-7 | TRBV29-1 | . | . | CSVRDTYEQYF | TGCAGCGTCCGGGACACCTACGAGCAGTACTTC
TRBJ2-7 | TRBV5-4 | . | . | CASSHDRTYEQYF | TGTGCCAGCAGCCACGACAGGACCTACGAGCAGTACTTC
TRBJ1-4 | TRBV7-6 | . | . | CASSPGPFEKLFF | TGTGCCAGCAGCCCTGGGCCATTCGAAAAACTGTTTTTT
TRBJ1-2 | TRBV5-6 | . | TRBD1 | CASSFRGQANYGYTF | TGTGCCAGCAGCTTCAGAGGACAGGCCAACTATGGCTACACCTTC
TRBJ2-7 | TRBV27 | . | . | CASSLSRGVYEQYF | TGTGCCAGCAGTTTAAGCAGGGGTGTCTACGAGCAGTACTTC
TRBJ2-7 | TRBV11-1 | . | . | CASSLGAGPYEQYF | TGTGCCAGCAGCTTAGGAGCAGGGCCCTACGAGCAGTACTTC
TRBJ1-5 | TRBV10-3 | . | . | CAISDHGTWVSNQPQHF | TGTGCCATCAGTGACCACGGGACTTGGGTCAGCAATCAGCCCCAGCATTTT
TRBJ1-1 | TRBV2 | . | . | CASSARVDTEAFF | TGTGCCAGCAGTGCCAGGGTGGACACTGAAGCTTTCTTT